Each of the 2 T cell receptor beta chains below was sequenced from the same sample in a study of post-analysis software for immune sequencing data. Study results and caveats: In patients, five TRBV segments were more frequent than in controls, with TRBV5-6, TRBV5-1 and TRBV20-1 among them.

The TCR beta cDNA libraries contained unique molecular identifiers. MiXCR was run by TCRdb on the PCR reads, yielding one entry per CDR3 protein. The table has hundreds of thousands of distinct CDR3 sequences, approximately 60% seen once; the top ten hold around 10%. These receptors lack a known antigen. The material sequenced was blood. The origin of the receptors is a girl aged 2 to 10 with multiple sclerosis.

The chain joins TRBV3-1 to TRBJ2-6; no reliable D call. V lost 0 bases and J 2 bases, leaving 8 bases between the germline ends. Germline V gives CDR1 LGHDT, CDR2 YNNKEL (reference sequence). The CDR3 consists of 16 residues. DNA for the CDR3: TGTGCCAGCAGCCAAGACATTATCCCTGGGGCCAACGTCCTGACTTTC. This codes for CASSQDIIPGANVLTF.

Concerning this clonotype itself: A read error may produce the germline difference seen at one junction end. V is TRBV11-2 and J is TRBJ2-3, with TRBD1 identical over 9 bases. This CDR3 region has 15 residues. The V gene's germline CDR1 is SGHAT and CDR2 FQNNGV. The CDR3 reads CAGSRTGGTTDTQYF. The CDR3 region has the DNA TGTGCCGGCAGCCGAACAGGGGGCACCACAGATACGCAGTATTTT.